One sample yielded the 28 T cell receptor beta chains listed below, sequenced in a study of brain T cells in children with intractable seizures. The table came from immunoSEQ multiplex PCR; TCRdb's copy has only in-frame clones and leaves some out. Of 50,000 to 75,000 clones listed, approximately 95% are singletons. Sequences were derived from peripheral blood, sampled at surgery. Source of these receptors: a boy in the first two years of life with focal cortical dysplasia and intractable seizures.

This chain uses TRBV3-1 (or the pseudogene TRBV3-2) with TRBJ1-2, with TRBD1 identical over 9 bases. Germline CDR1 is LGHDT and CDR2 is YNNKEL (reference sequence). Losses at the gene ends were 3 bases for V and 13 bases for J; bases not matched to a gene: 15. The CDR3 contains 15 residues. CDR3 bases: TGTGCCAGCAGCCATCCCGGGACAGGGTTACCACCATGCACCTTC. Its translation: CASSHPGTGLPPCTF.

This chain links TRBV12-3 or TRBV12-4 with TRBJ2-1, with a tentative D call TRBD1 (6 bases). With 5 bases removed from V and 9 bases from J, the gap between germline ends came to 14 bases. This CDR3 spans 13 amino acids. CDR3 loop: CASSPRGFSEQFF. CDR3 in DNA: TGTGCCAGCAGTCCTAGGGGGTTTAGTGAGCAGTTCTTC.

The CDR3 sequence: CASRGGQGAEAFF. The CDR3 nucleotides are TGTGCCAGCAGAGGAGGGCAGGGGGCTGAAGCTTTCTTT. V and J are TRBV2 and TRBJ1-1, with 7 bases identical to TRBD1. The germline gives CDR1 SNHLY, CDR2 FYNNEI. The CDR3 extends over 13 amino acids. V gave up 6 bases and J gave up 6 bases; unmatched junction bases: 7.

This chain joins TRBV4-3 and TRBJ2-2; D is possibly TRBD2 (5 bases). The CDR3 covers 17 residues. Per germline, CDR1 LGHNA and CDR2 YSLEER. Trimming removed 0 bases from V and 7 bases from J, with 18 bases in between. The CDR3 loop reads CASSQDSGFPDNGELFF. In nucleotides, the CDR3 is TGCGCCAGCAGCCAAGATTCGGGATTTCCAGATAACGGGGAGCTGTTTTTT.

DNA for the CDR3: TGTGCCAGCAGTCCACAGACTAACTATGGCTACACCTTC. This gives the protein CASSPQTNYGYTF. V gene TRBV12-3 or TRBV12-4 combines with J gene TRBJ1-2; D gene uncertain. Between the trimmed V and J ends, which lost 5 bases and 0 bases, there was a span of 7 bases. There are 13 residues in the CDR3.

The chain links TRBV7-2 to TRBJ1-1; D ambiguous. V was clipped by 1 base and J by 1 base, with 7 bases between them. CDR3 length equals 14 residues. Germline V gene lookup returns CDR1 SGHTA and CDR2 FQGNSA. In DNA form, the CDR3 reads TGTGCCAGCAGCTTAGTTCACCGGAACACTGAAGCTTTCTTT. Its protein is CASSLVHRNTEAFF.

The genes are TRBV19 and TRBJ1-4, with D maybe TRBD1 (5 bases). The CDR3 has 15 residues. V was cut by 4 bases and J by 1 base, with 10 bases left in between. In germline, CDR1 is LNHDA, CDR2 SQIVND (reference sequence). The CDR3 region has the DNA TGTGCCAGTAGTAAAAACAGGAAAACTAATGAAAAACTGTTTTTT. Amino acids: CASSKNRKTNEKLFF.

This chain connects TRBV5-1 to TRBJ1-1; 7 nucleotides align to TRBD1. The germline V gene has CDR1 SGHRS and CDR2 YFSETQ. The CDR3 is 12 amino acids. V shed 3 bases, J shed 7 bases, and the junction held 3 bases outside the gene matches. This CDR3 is CASSSGQLEAFF. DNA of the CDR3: TGCGCCAGCAGCTCGGGACAGCTTGAAGCTTTCTTT.

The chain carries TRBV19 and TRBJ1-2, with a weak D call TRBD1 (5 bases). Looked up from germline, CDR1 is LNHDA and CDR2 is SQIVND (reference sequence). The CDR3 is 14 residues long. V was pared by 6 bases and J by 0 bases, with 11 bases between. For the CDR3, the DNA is TGTGCCAGTAGCCCGGGACCCGCTAACTATGGCTACACCTTC. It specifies CASSPGPANYGYTF.

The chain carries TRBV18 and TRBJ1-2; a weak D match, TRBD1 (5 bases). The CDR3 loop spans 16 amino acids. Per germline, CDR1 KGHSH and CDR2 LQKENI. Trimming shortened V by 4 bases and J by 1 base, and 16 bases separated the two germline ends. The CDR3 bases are TGTGCCAGCTCACGCACACAGGCCTCGCTTAACTATGGCTACACCTTC. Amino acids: CASSRTQASLNYGYTF.

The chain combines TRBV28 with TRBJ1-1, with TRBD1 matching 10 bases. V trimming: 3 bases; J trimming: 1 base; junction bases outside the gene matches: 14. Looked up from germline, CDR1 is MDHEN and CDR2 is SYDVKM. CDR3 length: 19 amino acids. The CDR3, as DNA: TGTGCCAGCAGTTTCTGGGGACAGGGGATGAAGGATCCGAACACTGAAGCTTTCTTT. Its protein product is CASSFWGQGMKDPNTEAFF.

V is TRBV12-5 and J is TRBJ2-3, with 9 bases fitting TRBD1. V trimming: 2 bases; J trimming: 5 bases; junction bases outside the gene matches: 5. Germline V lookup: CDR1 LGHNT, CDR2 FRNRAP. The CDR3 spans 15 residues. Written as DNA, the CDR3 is TGTGCTAGTGGTTTGCGGACAGGGGCGGGAGATACGCAGTATTTT. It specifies CASGLRTGAGDTQYF.

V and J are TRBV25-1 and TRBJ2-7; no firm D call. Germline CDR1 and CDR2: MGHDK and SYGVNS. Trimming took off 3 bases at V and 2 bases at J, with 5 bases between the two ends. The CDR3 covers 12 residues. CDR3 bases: TGTGCCAGCAGTGACCCGGCCTACGAGCAGTACTTC. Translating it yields CASSDPAYEQYF.

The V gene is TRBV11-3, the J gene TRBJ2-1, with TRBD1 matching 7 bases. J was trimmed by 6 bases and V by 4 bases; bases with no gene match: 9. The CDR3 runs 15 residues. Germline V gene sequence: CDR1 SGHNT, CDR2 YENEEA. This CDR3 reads CASSSRTGWGNEQFF. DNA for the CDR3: TGTGCCAGCAGCTCCCGGACAGGTTGGGGCAATGAGCAGTTCTTC. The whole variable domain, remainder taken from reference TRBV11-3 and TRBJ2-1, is EAGVVQSPRYKIIEKKQPVAFWCNPISGHNTLYWYLQNLGQGPELLIRYENEEAVDDSQLPKDRFSAERLKGVDSTLKIQPAELGDSAVYLCASSSRTGWGNEQFFGPGTRLTVL.

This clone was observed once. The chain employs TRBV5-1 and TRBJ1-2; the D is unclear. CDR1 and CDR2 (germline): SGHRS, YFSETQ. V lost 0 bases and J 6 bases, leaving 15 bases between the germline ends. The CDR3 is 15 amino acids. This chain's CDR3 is CASSLVNPRRDGYTF. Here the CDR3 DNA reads TGCGCCAGCAGCTTGGTTAATCCGAGGAGAGATGGCTACACCTTC.

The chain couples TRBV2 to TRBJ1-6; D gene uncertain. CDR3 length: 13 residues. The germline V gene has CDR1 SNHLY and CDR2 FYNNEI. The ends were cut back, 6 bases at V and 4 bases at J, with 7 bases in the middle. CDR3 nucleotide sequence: TGTGCCAGCAGGGTTTTTTATAATTCACCCCTCCACTTT. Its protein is CASRVFYNSPLHF.

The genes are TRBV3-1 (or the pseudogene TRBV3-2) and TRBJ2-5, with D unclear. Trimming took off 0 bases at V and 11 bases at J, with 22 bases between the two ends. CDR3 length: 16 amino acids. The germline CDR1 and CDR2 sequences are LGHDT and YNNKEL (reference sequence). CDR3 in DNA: TGTGCCAGCAGCCAAGATCTTGGCAGCCTCTCTCCGTCTCAGTACTTC. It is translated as CASSQDLGSLSPSQYF.

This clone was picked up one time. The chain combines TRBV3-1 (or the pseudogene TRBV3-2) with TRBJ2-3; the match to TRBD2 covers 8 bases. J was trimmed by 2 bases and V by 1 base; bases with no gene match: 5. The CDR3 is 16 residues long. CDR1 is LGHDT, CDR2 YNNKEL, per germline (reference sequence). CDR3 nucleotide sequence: TGTGCCAGCAGCCAAGTAGCGGGGATAACCACAGATACGCAGTATTTT. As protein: CASSQVAGITTDTQYF.

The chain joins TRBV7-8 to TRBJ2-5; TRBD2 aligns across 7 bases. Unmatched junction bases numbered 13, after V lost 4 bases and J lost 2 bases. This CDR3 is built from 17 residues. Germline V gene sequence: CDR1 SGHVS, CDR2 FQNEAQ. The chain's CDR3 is CASSYKPGGLEQETQYF. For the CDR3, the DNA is TGTGCCAGCAGCTACAAGCCGGGGGGTCTCGAACAAGAGACCCAGTACTTC.

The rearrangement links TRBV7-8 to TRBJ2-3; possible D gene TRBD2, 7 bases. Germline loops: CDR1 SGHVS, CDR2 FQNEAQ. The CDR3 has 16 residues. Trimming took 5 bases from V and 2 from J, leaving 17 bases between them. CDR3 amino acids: CASSRGGGITTDTQYF. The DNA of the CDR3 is TGTGCCAGCAGCCGAGGGGGGGGAATAACCACAGATACGCAGTATTTT.

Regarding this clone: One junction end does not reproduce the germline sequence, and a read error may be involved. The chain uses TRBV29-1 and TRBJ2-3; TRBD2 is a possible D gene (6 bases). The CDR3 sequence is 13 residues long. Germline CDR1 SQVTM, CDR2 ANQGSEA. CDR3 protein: CSVAVSGADTQYF. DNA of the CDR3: TGCAGTGTTGCCGTTTCGGGGGCAGATACGCAGTATTTT.

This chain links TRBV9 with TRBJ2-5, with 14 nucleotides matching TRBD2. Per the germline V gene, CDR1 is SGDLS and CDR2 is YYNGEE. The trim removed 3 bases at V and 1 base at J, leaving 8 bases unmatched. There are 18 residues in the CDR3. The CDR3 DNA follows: TGTGCCAGCAGCGGAAGGACTAGCGGGGGGATACTCCAAGAGACCCAGTACTTC. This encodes CASSGRTSGGILQETQYF.

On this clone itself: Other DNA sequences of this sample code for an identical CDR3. The CDR3 sequence is CASSLAGGPSTDTQYF. The DNA for the CDR3 is TGCGCCAGCAGCCTAGCGGGGGGACCTAGCACAGATACGCAGTATTTT. The chain recombines TRBV5-1 with TRBJ2-3, with 11 bases matching TRBD2. CDR1 SGHRS and CDR2 YFSETQ come from the germline V gene. The V segment lost 4 bases and the J segment 0 bases; nucleotides outside the gene matches: 4. The CDR3 runs to 16 residues.

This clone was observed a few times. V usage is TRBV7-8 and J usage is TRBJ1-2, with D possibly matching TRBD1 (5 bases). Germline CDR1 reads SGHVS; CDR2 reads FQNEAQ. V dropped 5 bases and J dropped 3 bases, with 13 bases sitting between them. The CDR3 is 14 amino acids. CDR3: CASSGPTAYYGYTF. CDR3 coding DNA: TGTGCCAGCAGCGGCCCGACAGCATACTATGGCTACACCTTC.

CDR3 amino acids: CASSLSRAGNTIYF. CDR3 sequence (DNA): TGTGCCAGCAGTTTATCTCGGGCTGGAAACACCATATATTTT. The chain is built from TRBV27 and TRBJ1-3; D ambiguous. The CDR3 loop spans 14 amino acids. V was shortened by 0 bases and J by 2 bases, with 5 bases between the two germline ends. Looked up from germline, CDR1 is MNHEY and CDR2 is SMNVEV (reference sequence).

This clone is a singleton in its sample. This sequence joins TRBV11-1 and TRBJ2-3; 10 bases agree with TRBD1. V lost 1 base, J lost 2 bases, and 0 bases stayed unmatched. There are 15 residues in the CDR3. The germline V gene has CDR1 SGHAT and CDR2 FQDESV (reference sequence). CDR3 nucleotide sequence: TGTGCCAGCAGCTTAGGACAGGGGGCCACAGATACGCAGTATTTT. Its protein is CASSLGQGATDTQYF.

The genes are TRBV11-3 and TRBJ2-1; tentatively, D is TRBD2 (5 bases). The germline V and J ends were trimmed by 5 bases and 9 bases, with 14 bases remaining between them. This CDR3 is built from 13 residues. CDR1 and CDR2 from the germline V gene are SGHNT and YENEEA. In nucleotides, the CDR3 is TGTGCCAGCAGCCGCGTAGCGACTGCTGAGCAGTTCTTC. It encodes CASSRVATAEQFF.

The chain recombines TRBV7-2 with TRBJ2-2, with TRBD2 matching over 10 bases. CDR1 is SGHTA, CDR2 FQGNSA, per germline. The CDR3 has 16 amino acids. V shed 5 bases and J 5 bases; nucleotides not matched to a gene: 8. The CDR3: CASSKSRTSGTGELFF. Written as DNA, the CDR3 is TGTGCCAGCAGCAAAAGCCGGACTAGCGGAACCGGGGAGCTGTTTTTT.